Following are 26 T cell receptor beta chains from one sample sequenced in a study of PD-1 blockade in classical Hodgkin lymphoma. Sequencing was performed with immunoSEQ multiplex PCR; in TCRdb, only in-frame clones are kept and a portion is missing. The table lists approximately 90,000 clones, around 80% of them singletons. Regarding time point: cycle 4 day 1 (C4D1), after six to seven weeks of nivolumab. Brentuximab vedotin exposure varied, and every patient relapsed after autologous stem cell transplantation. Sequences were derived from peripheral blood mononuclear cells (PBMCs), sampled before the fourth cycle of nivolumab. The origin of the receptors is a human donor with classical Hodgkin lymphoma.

The CDR3 is CASSSVTFMNTEAFF. In DNA, the CDR3 is TGTGCCAGCAGTTCAGTTACTTTCATGAACACTGAAGCTTTCTTT. The chain joins TRBV7-6 to TRBJ1-1; D remains unclear. Per germline, CDR1 SGHVS and CDR2 FNYEAQ. The CDR3 spans 15 residues. Trimming left V 6 bases short and J 0 bases short, with 14 bases between.

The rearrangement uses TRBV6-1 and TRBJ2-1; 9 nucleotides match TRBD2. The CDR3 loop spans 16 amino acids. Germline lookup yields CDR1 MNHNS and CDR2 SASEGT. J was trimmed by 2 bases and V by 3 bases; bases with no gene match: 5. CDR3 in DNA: TGTGCCAGCAGTGACATTAGCGGGAGAGCCTACAATGAGCAGTTCTTC. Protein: CASSDISGRAYNEQFF.

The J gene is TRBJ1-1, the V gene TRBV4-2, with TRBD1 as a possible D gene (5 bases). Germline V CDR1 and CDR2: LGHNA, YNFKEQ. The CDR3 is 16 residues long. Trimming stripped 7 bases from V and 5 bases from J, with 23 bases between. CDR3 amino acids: CASTSDASNRRTEAFF. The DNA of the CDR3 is TGTGCCAGCACCTCCGACGCGAGCAACAGGAGGACTGAAGCTTTCTTT.

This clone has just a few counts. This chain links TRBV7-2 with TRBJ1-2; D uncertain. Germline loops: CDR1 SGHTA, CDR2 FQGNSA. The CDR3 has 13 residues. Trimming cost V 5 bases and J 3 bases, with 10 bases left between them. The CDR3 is CASSQGSHYGYTF. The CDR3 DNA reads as TGTGCCAGCAGCCAAGGGTCTCACTATGGCTACACCTTC.

The CDR3 is CASSLVVNEQFF. As DNA, the CDR3 is TGTGCCAGCAGCTTAGTGGTCAATGAGCAGTTCTTC. The rearrangement joins TRBV7-2 to TRBJ2-1; D not resolved. The V gene lost 1 base and the J gene lost 6 bases, with 4 bases spanning the gap. Germline assignment: CDR1 SGHTA and CDR2 FQGNSA. This CDR3 region has 12 residues. Using reference TRBV7-2 and TRBJ2-1 for the parts outside the CDR3, the full variable domain is GAGVSQSPSNKVTEKGKDVELRCDPISGHTALYWYRQSLGQGLEFLIYFQGNSAPDKSGLPSDRFSAERTGGSVSTLTIQRTQQEDSAVYLCASSLVVNEQFFGPGTRLTVL.

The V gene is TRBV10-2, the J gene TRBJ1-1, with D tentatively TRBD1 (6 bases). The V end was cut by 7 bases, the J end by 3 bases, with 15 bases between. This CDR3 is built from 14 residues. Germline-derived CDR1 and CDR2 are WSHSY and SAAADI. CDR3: CASMAGTGYTEAFF. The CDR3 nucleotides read TGCGCCAGCATGGCCGGCACAGGGTACACTGAAGCTTTCTTT.

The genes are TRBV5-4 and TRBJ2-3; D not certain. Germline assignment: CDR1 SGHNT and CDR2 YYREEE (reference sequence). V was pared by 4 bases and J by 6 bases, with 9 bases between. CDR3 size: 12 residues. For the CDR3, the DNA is TGTGCCAGCAGCGCGCCACGGGATACGCAGTATTTT. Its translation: CASSAPRDTQYF. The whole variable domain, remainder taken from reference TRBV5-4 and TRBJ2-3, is ETGVTQSPTHLIKTRGQQVTLRCSSQSGHNTVSWYQQALGQGPQFIFQYYREEENGRGNFPPRFSGLQFPNYSSELNVNALELDDSALYLCASSAPRDTQYFGPGTRLTVL.

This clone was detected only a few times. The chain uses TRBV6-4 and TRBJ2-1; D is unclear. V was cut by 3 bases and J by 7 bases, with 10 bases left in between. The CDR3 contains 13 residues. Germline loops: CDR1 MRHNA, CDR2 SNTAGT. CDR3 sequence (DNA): TGTGCCAGCAGTGATCCCCCCGGGAATGAGCAGTTCTTC. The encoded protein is CASSDPPGNEQFF.

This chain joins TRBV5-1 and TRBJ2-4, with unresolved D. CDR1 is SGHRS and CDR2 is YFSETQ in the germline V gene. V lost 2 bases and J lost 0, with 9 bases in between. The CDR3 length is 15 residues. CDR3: CASSLTGEAKNIQYF. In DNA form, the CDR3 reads TGCGCCAGCAGCTTAACGGGCGAAGCCAAAAACATTCAGTACTTC.

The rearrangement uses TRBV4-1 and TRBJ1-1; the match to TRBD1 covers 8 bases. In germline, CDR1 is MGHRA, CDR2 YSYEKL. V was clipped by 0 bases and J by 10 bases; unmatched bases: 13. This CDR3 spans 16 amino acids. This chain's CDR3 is CASSQDDRAGGMVAFF. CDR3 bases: TGCGCCAGCAGCCAAGATGATAGGGCAGGGGGCATGGTAGCTTTCTTT.

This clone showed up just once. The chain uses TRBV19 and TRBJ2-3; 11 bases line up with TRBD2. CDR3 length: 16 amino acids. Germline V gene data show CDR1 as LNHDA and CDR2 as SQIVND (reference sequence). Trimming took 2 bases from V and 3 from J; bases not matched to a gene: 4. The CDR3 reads CASSISGTSGTDTQYF. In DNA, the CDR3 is TGTGCCAGTAGTATATCCGGGACTAGCGGAACAGATACGCAGTATTTT.

CDR3 nucleotides: TGTGCCAGCAGCGAAGGGGCTGACTATGGCTACACCTTC. Its translation: CASSEGADYGYTF. This chain connects TRBV9 to TRBJ1-2, with TRBD1 as a possible D gene (5 bases). This CDR3 region has 13 residues. With 3 bases removed from V and 3 bases from J, the gap between germline ends came to 9 bases. Per germline, CDR1 SGDLS and CDR2 YYNGEE.

CDR3 DNA: TGTGCCAGCAGCTTAACGCAGGGGAATGAGCAGTTCTTC. Protein sequence: CASSLTQGNEQFF. V is TRBV7-3 and J is TRBJ2-1, with a tentative D call TRBD1 (6 bases). CDR1 and CDR2 from the germline V gene are SGHTA and FQGTGA. Trimming stripped 0 bases from V and 7 bases from J, with 7 bases between. The CDR3 contains 13 residues.

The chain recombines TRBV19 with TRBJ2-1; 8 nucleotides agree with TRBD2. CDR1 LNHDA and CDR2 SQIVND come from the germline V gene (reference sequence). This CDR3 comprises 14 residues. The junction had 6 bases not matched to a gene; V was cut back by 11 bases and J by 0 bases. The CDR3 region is CAVTSGLSYNEQFF. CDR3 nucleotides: TGTGCCGTTACTAGCGGTCTCTCCTACAATGAGCAGTTCTTC.

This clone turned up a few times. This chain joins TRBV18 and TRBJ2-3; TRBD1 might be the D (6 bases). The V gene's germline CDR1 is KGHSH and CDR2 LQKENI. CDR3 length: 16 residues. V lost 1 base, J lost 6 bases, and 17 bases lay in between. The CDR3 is CASSPLGPGASDTQYF. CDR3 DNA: TGTGCCAGCTCACCACTTGGACCAGGGGCATCGGATACGCAGTATTTT.

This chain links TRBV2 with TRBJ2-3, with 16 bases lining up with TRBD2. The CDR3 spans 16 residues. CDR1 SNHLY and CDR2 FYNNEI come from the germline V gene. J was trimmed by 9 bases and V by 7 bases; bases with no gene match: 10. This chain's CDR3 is CASNPGLAGGLGTQYF. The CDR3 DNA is TGTGCCAGCAACCCGGGACTAGCGGGAGGGCTTGGGACGCAGTATTTT. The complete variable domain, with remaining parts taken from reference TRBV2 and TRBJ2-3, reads EPEVTQTPSHQVTQMGQEVILRCVPISNHLYFYWYRQILGQKVEFLVSFYNNEISEKSEIFDDQFSVERPDGSNFTLKIRSTKLEDSAMYFCASNPGLAGGLGTQYFGPGTRLTVL.

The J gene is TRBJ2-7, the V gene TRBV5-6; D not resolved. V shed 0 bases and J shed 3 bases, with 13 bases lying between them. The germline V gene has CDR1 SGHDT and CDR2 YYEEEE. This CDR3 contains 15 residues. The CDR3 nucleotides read TGTGCCAGCAGCTTGGTTGCGACAAAAAGCTACGAGCAGTACTTC. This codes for CASSLVATKSYEQYF.

The CDR3 spells CASSDEAGGSTEAFF. CDR3 nucleotide sequence: TGTGCCAGCAGTGATGAAGCAGGGGGGTCCACTGAAGCTTTCTTT. This chain joins TRBV25-1 and TRBJ1-1; 7 bases are a match to TRBD1. The J segment lost 4 bases and the V segment lost 3 bases, leaving 8 bases of the junction unmatched. From germline, CDR1 is MGHDK and CDR2 SYGVNS. CDR3 size: 15 residues.

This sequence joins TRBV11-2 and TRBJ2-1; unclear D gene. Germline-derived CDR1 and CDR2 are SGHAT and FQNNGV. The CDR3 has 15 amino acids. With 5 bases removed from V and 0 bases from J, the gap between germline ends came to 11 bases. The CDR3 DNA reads TGTGCCAGCAGCCTTGGACCCCTCTCCTACAATGAGCAGTTCTTC. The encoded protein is CASSLGPLSYNEQFF.

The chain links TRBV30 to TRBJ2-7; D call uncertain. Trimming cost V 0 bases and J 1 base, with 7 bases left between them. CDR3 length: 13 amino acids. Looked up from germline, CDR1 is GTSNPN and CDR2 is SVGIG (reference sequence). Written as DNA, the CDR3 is TGTGCCTGGAGTGTTCTTCAATCCTACGAGCAGTACTTC. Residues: CAWSVLQSYEQYF.

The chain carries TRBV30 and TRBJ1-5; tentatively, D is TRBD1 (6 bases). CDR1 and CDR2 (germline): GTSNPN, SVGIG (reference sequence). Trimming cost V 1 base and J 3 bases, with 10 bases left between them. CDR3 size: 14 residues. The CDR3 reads CAWSGGGFNQPQHF. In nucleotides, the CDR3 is TGTGCCTGGAGTGGAGGGGGTTTCAATCAGCCCCAGCATTTT.

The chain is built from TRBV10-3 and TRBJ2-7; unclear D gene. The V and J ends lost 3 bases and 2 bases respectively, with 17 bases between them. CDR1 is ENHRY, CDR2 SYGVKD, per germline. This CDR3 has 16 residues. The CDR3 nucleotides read TGTGCCATCAGTGACCCTGGGCAGACAACCCCCTACGAGCAGTACTTC. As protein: CAISDPGQTTPYEQYF.

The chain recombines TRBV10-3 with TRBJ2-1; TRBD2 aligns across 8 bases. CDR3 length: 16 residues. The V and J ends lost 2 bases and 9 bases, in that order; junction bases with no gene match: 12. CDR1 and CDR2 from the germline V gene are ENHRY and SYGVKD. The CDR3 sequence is CAISEGVAGTRSEQFF. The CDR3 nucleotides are TGTGCCATCAGTGAGGGGGTTGCGGGGACTAGGAGTGAGCAGTTCTTC.

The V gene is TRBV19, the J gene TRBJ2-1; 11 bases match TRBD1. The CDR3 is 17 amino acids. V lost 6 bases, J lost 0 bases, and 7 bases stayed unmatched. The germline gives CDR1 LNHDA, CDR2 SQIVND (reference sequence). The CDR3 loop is CASSPDRGPSSYNEQFF. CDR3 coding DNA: TGTGCCAGTAGCCCGGACAGGGGGCCGAGCTCCTACAATGAGCAGTTCTTC.

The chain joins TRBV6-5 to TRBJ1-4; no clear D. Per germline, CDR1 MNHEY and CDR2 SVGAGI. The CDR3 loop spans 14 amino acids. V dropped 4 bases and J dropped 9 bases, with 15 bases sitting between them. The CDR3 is CASSLSVTGKKLFF. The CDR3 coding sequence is TGTGCCAGCAGTTTGAGTGTAACGGGGAAAAAACTGTTTTTT.

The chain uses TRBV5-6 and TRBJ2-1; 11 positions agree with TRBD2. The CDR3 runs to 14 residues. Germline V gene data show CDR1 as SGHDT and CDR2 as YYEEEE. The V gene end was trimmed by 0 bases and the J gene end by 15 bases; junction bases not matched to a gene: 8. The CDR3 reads CASSLVSSGRPRFF. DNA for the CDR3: TGTGCCAGCAGCTTGGTGTCTAGCGGGAGGCCCCGGTTCTTC.